This TCR beta chain appears in the sequencing data of a study of blood T cell repertoires in COVID-19. CDR1 is SGDLS and CDR2 is YYNGEE in the germline V gene. V was pared by 3 bases and J by 0 bases, with 7 bases between. CDR3 length equals 13 residues. Original processing notes: Cell counts per sample came from amplifying reference gene primers. The data were produced by immunoSEQ multiplex PCR, yet TCRdb's version contains in-frame clones alone and is incomplete. That table furnishes V, J and clone size, whereas the DNA furnished D and trimming. The sample shows some 38,000 clones, roughly 75% of them seen only once. In its sample, this clone was seen a few times.

The rearrangement links TRBV9 to TRBJ2-7; D uncertain. Sequencing was done on a sample of peripheral blood. The source of this sequence is a man in his 70s with acute or convalescent COVID-19. As DNA, the CDR3 is TGTGCCAGCAGCGGCCGCGGCTCCTACGAGCAGTACTTC. As protein: CASSGRGSYEQYF.